These 8 T cell receptor beta chains share one sample of origin, sequenced in a study of CD8 T cells in ankylosing spondylitis. From the 5' RACE reads, TCRdb called clonotypes with MiXCR, one entry per CDR3 protein. Of around 210,000 distinct CDR3 sequences in the sample, 8.2% were seen once. The material sequenced was blood, either unsorted or a sorted T cell fraction (not recorded which). The receptors were gathered from a female donor with ankylosing spondylitis or in good health (not recorded which).

There are many counts of this clonotype. The rearrangement joins TRBV5-1 to TRBJ2-1, with unresolved D. The germline gives CDR1 SGHRS, CDR2 YFSETQ. The CDR3 loop spans 12 amino acids. Between the trimmed V and J ends, which lost 2 bases and 4 bases, there was a span of 4 bases. The CDR3 bases are TGCGCCAGCAGCTTTCAATACAATGAGCAGTTCTTC. It specifies CASSFQYNEQFF.

This clonotype showed up many times. V usage is TRBV7-2 and J usage is TRBJ2-3, with D unresolved. Germline V gene sequence: CDR1 SGHTA, CDR2 FQGNSA. V lost 2 bases and J 1 base, leaving 13 bases between the germline ends. The CDR3 length is 16 residues. The CDR3 DNA follows: TGTGCCAGCAGCTTAAGGTTTACCCGGGGCACAGATACGCAGTATTTT. It specifies CASSLRFTRGTDTQYF.

In this sample, this clonotype turned up many times. This sequence joins TRBV6-5 and TRBJ2-6; no clear D gene. CDR1 and CDR2 (germline): MNHEY, SVGAGI. Trimming removed 0 bases from V and 3 bases from J, with 6 bases in between. The CDR3 has 15 residues. CDR3 sequence: CASSYSIDGANVLTF. The CDR3 DNA follows: TGTGCCAGCAGTTACTCTATCGATGGGGCCAACGTCCTGACTTTC.

This clonotype was detected ten times or more. The genes are TRBV27 and TRBJ2-3, with 12 positions matching TRBD1. V shed 4 bases and J 1 base; nucleotides not matched to a gene: 12. Germline CDR1 is MNHEY and CDR2 is SMNVEV (reference sequence). The CDR3 loop spans 19 amino acids. CDR3 amino acids: CASSSTGTGGTFRTDTQYF. CDR3 sequence (DNA): TGTGCCAGCAGTTCTACCGGGACAGGGGGCACTTTTCGCACAGATACGCAGTATTTT.

Comment on this clonotype: A much larger clone lies a single base off, so this may be a read error. This rearrangement joins TRBV20-1 to TRBJ2-1, with TRBD2 identical over 8 bases. The CDR3 loop spans 14 amino acids. Germline V CDR1 and CDR2: DFQATT, SNEGSKA (reference sequence). CDR3 loop: CSARFREGRNVQFF. The CDR3 DNA reads TGCAGTGCTAGATTCCGGGAGGGCCGCAATGTGCAGTTCTTC.

The chain is built from TRBV28 and TRBJ1-5; 8 nucleotides line up with TRBD1. There are 19 residues in the CDR3. V shed 5 bases and J 0 bases; nucleotides not matched to a gene: 15. The germline gives CDR1 MDHEN, CDR2 SYDVKM. CDR3 DNA sequence: TGTGCCAGCAGTCGACGGACAGGGAGAAACAAATATAGCAATCAGCCCCAGCATTTT. Residues: CASSRRTGRNKYSNQPQHF. The full variable domain, with the rest looked up from reference TRBV28 and TRBJ1-5, is DVKVTQSSRYLVKRTGEKVFLECVQDMDHENMFWYRQDPGLGLRLIYFSYDVKMKEKGDIPEGYSVSREKKERFSLILESASTNQTSMYLCASSRRTGRNKYSNQPQHFGDGTRLSIL.

This clonotype was found many times. V is TRBV9 and J is TRBJ2-1; D unresolved. From germline, CDR1 is SGDLS and CDR2 YYNGEE. This CDR3 has 11 residues. Trimming took 3 bases from V and 8 from J, leaving 6 bases between them. The CDR3 region is CASSGVDEQFF. Written as DNA, the CDR3 is TGTGCCAGCAGCGGAGTCGATGAGCAGTTCTTC.

V is TRBV6-5 and J is TRBJ1-5; D not certain. This CDR3 contains 14 residues. V was trimmed by 2 bases and J by 7 bases, leaving 12 bases between them. Germline CDR1 is MNHEY and CDR2 is SVGAGI. CDR3 sequence: CASSYVVGKQPQHF. CDR3 bases: TGTGCCAGCAGTTACGTTGTAGGGAAGCAGCCCCAGCATTTT.